This T cell receptor beta chain comes out of a study of cytomegalovirus exposure and HLA in healthy donors. Overall study findings and caveats: 150 or so TCR beta chains were listed as cytomegalovirus-associated. An ancestry cluster, one associated with Asian ancestry, reportedly showed fewer N-insertions than the approximately 670-donor mean in a later analysis. Reports described diagnosis of cytomegalovirus status by the classifier as highly specific and sensitive.

PCR amplification relied on 60 Vbeta primers (plus 13 Jbeta primers). Source study methods: Around 80 million unique TCR beta chains, about 11 million of them shared, were counted by a later analysis. Only in-frame clones appear in the TCRdb table, and some are missing; sequencing was by immunoSEQ multiplex PCR. From that table come the V and J calls and clone size; the DNA was used to work out D and trimming. The sample records under 95,000 clones, 72% being singletons. The count of this clone is one. The antigen is not known. The CDR3 consists of 17 residues. Germline CDR1 reads LNHDA; CDR2 reads SQIVND (reference sequence). Trimming shortened V by 4 bases and J by 0 bases, and 18 bases separated the two germline ends.

The chain employs TRBV19 and TRBJ1-1; D call uncertain. Input material: PBMCs. This clonotype was obtained from a woman in her forties in good health and CMV-seropositive. Here the CDR3 DNA reads TGTGCCAGTAGTAAAACCGGAGGCGGCAGTATGAACACTGAAGCTTTCTTT. As protein: CASSKTGGGSMNTEAFF.